This is a list of T cell receptor beta chains from one sample in a study of T cell responses to AZD1222 COVID-19 vaccine. Assay: immunoSEQ multiplex PCR; the TCRdb copy retains only in-frame clones and omits some. The table includes more than 80,000 clones, roughly nine tenths detected once. This specimen consisted of peripheral blood, obtained on day 0 of AZD1222 vaccination. These receptors were taken from an adult in good health. Each CDR3 is given with its conserved first and last residue. Some rows mark clone size as missing; the rest say once, few, many or name a class of expanded clone.

j_call | v_call | clone_size | cdr3_aa
TRBJ1-2 | TRBV28 | . | CASSLRTGGSYGYTF
TRBJ2-2 | TRBV27 | . | CASSTGQRASGELFF
TRBJ2-7 | TRBV5-1 | . | CASSLEGQGGYEQYF
TRBJ2-2 | TRBV4-1 | . | CASSHEVGELFF
TRBJ2-1 | TRBV2 | . | CASSATSGGYNEQFF
TRBJ1-1 | TRBV6-5 | . | CASSYWKGEEAFF
TRBJ2-7 | TRBV27 | few | CASSLWTGDYEQYF
TRBJ1-1 | TRBV30 | . | CAWSEQGAEAFF
TRBJ2-1 | TRBV5-5 | . | CASSLGLAWDNEQFF
TRBJ1-5 | TRBV3-1/TRBV3-2 | . | CASSQSTGAQHF
TRBJ2-1 | TRBV5-1 | . | CASSLSLAPNEQFF
TRBJ1-6 | TRBV10-1 | . | CASSGQGLWSPLHF
TRBJ1-3 | TRBV13 | . | CASSLTGDPSGNTIYF
TRBJ2-7 | TRBV6-5 | . | CASSSDRPYEQYF
TRBJ1-1 | TRBV7-9 | . | CASSSRDKAEAFF
TRBJ1-4 | TRBV15 | . | CATSPRLESGGLF
TRBJ1-2 | TRBV28 | . | CASSGGYGYTF
TRBJ1-6 | TRBV18 | . | CASSPGQAGYNSPLHF
TRBJ2-2 | TRBV18 | . | CASSRLEITGELFF
TRBJ1-5 | TRBV20-1 | . | CSASPPGGQPQHF
TRBJ2-6 | TRBV6-5 | . | CASREDRVYVLTF
TRBJ1-2 | TRBV12-3/TRBV12-4 | few | CASSSGGRGYTF
TRBJ2-2 | TRBV19 | . | CASRLPGQGDTGELFF
TRBJ2-3 | TRBV5-5 | . | CASSLGRPTDTQYF
TRBJ2-7 | TRBV5-1 | . | CASRRSGDYEQYF
TRBJ1-2 | TRBV7-9 | . | CASSLVSRGWGYTF
TRBJ1-1 | TRBV9 | . | CASSVAGVNTEAFF
TRBJ1-1 | TRBV5-1 | once | CASSVGQANTEAFF
TRBJ2-7 | TRBV11-2 | . | CASSSSSGITYEQYF
TRBJ1-3 | TRBV6-5 | . | CASRPGLSSGNTIYF
TRBJ1-4 | TRBV29-1 | once | CSVGAEIEKLFF
TRBJ1-2 | TRBV3-1/TRBV3-2 | . | CASSPDGTNYGYTF
TRBJ2-7 | TRBV11-2 | . | CASSLVPTSGTMEQYF
TRBJ2-1 | TRBV2 | . | CASSEARGGYEQFF
TRBJ2-1 | TRBV20-1 | . | CSASPQRSSYNEQFF
TRBJ1-2 | TRBV2 | once | CASSEDPRYGYTF